What follows is one T cell receptor (beta chain) and its context. The data belong to a study of T cells in Graves' hyperthyroidism and ophthalmopathy. Germline values: CDR1 SNHLY, CDR2 FYNNEI. Unmatched junction bases numbered 7, after V lost 4 bases and J lost 0 bases. The CDR3 has 17 residues. Graves' hyperthyroidism without ophthalmopathy progression within 18 months was termed stable. RNA transcripts were the template for amplifying TCR beta CDR3 regions. The HTBI set primed first-round TCR CDR3 RT-PCR. TCRdb redid the calling of the multiplex PCR reads with MiXCR, one entry per CDR3 protein. This table has 300,000 to 350,000 distinct CDR3 sequences, 14% appearing once.

The sequence was collected from a woman in her thirties with Graves' hyperthyroidism. What was sequenced was blood. The chain carries TRBV2 and TRBJ2-3, with 10 bases matching TRBD2. The CDR3 spells CASSVLGTSVSTDTQYF. DNA for the CDR3: TGTGCCAGCAGTGTACTCGGGACTAGCGTTAGCACAGATACGCAGTATTTT.